A single T cell receptor (beta chain) is shown here with its context. This sample is part of a study of cytomegalovirus exposure and HLA in healthy donors. The CDR3 length is 14 residues. Trimming pared 5 bases from V and 5 bases from J, leaving 16 bases between. Germline assignment: CDR1 SGHRS and CDR2 YFSETQ. PCR was performed using 60 Vbeta and 13 Jbeta primers. Using immunoSEQ multiplex PCR, the repertoire was profiled, and TCRdb retains in-frame clones only, with some absent. Of approximately 210,000 clones in the sample, about 90% were seen once. The origin of this receptor is a man under 40 in good health and CMV-seronegative. Sequences were obtained from PBMCs. The J gene is TRBJ2-5, the V gene TRBV5-1; a weak D match, TRBD2 (7 bases). The CDR3 nucleotides read TGCGCCAGCAGTCGCGGGGGCCCAGGGGAGACCCAGTACTTC. It encodes CASSRGGPGETQYF.